Below are 22 T cell receptor beta chains sequenced from a single sample in a study of chemoradiotherapy in HPV16-positive cancers. The method was immunoSEQ multiplex PCR; TCRdb's version includes in-frame clones alone and lacks a portion of them. There are around 33,000 clones in the sample; around 83% occur only once, and around 1.9% lies in the top ten. The sequenced sample was blood, obtained from a patient who underwent chemoradiotherapy. These receptors all stem from a human donor with HPV-associated anogenital cancer.

The rearrangement links TRBV9 to TRBJ1-1, with TRBD1 matching over 7 bases. With 5 bases clipped from V and 0 bases from J, the junction kept 4 bases outside the gene matches. CDR1 SGDLS and CDR2 YYNGEE come from the germline V gene. This CDR3 contains 14 residues. The CDR3 DNA is TGTGCCAGCAGTGCCGGACAGGTGAACACTGAAGCTTTCTTT. Translated, it gives CASSAGQVNTEAFF.

The V call is TRBV2, the J call TRBJ1-5, with TRBD1 as a possible D gene (6 bases). V lost 7 bases and J lost 6, with 16 bases in between. The CDR3 spans 14 residues. Per germline, CDR1 SNHLY and CDR2 FYNNEI. The CDR3 protein is CASIGTGRGQPQHF. The CDR3 coding sequence is TGTGCCAGCATAGGCACAGGGAGGGGTCAGCCCCAGCATTTT.

The rearrangement uses TRBV5-1 and TRBJ2-1; no reliable D call. Trimming shortened V by 1 base and J by 1 base, and 9 bases separated the two germline ends. The CDR3 is made up of 15 amino acids. CDR1 is SGHRS, CDR2 YFSETQ, per germline. The CDR3 protein is CASSLRADSYNEQFF. CDR3 DNA sequence: TGCGCCAGCAGCTTGAGGGCAGATTCCTACAATGAGCAGTTCTTC.

This clone was found a few times. This sequence joins TRBV10-1 and TRBJ1-5; D gene unclear. The CDR3 is 13 amino acids. Germline assignment: CDR1 WNHNN and CDR2 SYGVQD (reference sequence). V was clipped by 3 bases and J by 2 bases, with 5 bases between them. The CDR3 spells CASSDWGNQPQHF. CDR3 bases: TGCGCCAGCAGTGACTGGGGCAATCAGCCCCAGCATTTT.

The chain employs TRBV7-2 and TRBJ1-1; D is perhaps TRBD1 (6 bases). This CDR3 region has 13 residues. Trimming took 5 bases from V and 8 from J, leaving 15 bases between them. CDR1 is SGHTA and CDR2 is FQGNSA in the germline V gene. DNA for the CDR3: TGTGCCAGCAGCCTAAGACAGGCTGGCGAAGCTTTCTTT. This sequence encodes CASSLRQAGEAFF.

The chain is built from TRBV27 and TRBJ1-2; D is ambiguous. V was pared by 3 bases and J by 7 bases, with 21 bases between. Germline values: CDR1 MNHEY, CDR2 SMNVEV (reference sequence). The CDR3 length is 16 residues. CDR3 DNA sequence: TGTGCCAGCAGTTTTTTTTCGAAAGGGTCCCTCGGTGGCTACACCTTC. This translates into CASSFFSKGSLGGYTF.

The V and J genes are TRBV21-1 and TRBJ1-1. TRBV21-1 is deemed a pseudogene. This CDR3 has 15 residues. The CDR3 DNA follows: TGTGCCAGCAGCAAAGCAAGGCAGAGGAACACTGAAGCTTTCTTT. Translating it yields CASSKARQRNTEAFF.

The chain employs TRBV15 and TRBJ1-1, with a weak D call TRBD1 (5 bases). CDR1 is LNHNV and CDR2 is YYDKDF in the germline V gene (reference sequence). Trimming pared 0 bases from V and 11 bases from J, leaving 16 bases between. CDR3 size: 14 residues. The CDR3 sequence is CATSRDGEGDGAFF. As DNA, the CDR3 is TGTGCCACCAGCAGAGATGGAGAAGGGGACGGGGCTTTCTTT. Full variable domain (rest looked up from reference TRBV15 and TRBJ1-1): DAMVIQNPRYQVTQFGKPVTLSCSQTLNHNVMYWYQQKSSQAPKLLFHYYDKDFNNEADTPDNFQSRRPNTSFCFLDIRSPGLGDTAMYLCATSRDGEGDGAFFGQGTRLTVV.

CDR3: CASSLNRLTEAFF. The DNA for the CDR3 is TGTGCCAGCAGCTTAAACAGGTTAACTGAAGCTTTCTTT. The chain carries TRBV11-3 and TRBJ1-1, with D maybe TRBD1 (5 bases). This CDR3 is built from 13 residues. Trimming shortened V by 2 bases and J by 5 bases, and 9 bases separated the two germline ends. Germline V gives CDR1 SGHNT, CDR2 YENEEA.

The chain employs TRBV4-2 and TRBJ2-6; D may be TRBD1 (5 bases). Per germline, CDR1 LGHNA and CDR2 YNFKEQ. CDR3 length equals 16 residues. V lost 0 bases to trimming and J lost 0 bases, with 6 bases between them. The CDR3 DNA is TGTGCCAGCAGCCAAGATGACAGCTCTGGGGCCAACGTCCTGACTTTC. It yields the protein CASSQDDSSGANVLTF.

The rearrangement links TRBV18 to TRBJ2-5; 15 bases are shared with TRBD2. CDR1 and CDR2 (germline): KGHSH, LQKENI. V shed 0 bases and J 5 bases; nucleotides not matched to a gene: 7. The CDR3 extends over 18 amino acids. Written as DNA, the CDR3 is TGTGCCAGCTCACCACCGGGACTAGCGGGGGGACTTCCGGAGACCCAGTACTTC. Residues: CASSPPGLAGGLPETQYF.

This sequence joins TRBV7-6 and TRBJ2-1; 7 nucleotides align to TRBD1. The germline CDR1 and CDR2 sequences are SGHVS and FNYEAQ. There are 14 residues in the CDR3. V lost 5 bases and J lost 4; bases outside the gene matches: 5. The CDR3 loop is CASSLGTEYNEQFF. Written as DNA, the CDR3 is TGTGCCAGCAGCCTCGGGACAGAGTACAATGAGCAGTTCTTC.

The V call is TRBV7-9, the J call TRBJ1-5; 7 bases fit TRBD1. Per germline, CDR1 SEHNR and CDR2 FQNEAQ (reference sequence). With V trimmed by 7 bases and J by 4 bases, 4 bases remained unmatched. The CDR3 is 13 residues long. Here the CDR3 DNA reads TGTGCCAGCAACCGGGACAGAAATCAGCCCCAGCATTTT. It translates to CASNRDRNQPQHF.

This chain links TRBV4-1 with TRBJ1-2; D unresolved. The germline V gene encodes CDR1 MGHRA and CDR2 YSYEKL. The CDR3 spans 13 residues. V was pared by 3 bases and J by 7 bases, with 12 bases between. The CDR3 protein is CASSQSLLPGYTF. The CDR3, as DNA: TGCGCCAGCAGCCAGTCTTTACTACCTGGCTACACCTTC.

This sequence joins TRBV2 and TRBJ2-7, with 9 bases that match TRBD1. Trimming removed 2 bases from V and 0 bases from J; junction bases left unmatched: 17. Germline values: CDR1 SNHLY, CDR2 FYNNEI. This CDR3 has 20 residues. CDR3 DNA sequence: TGTGCCAGCAGTGAACTACCCCCGGGACAGGGAATGACATACTCCTACGAGCAGTACTTC. As protein: CASSELPPGQGMTYSYEQYF. Filled out from reference TRBV2 and TRBJ2-7, the complete variable domain reads EPEVTQTPSHQVTQMGQEVILRCVPISNHLYFYWYRQILGQKVEFLVSFYNNEISEKSEIFDDQFSVERPDGSNFTLKIRSTKLEDSAMYFCASSELPPGQGMTYSYEQYFGPGTRLTVT.

The rearrangement links TRBV5-1 to TRBJ2-7; 8 nucleotides match TRBD1. This CDR3 contains 13 residues. Germline CDR1 reads SGHRS; CDR2 reads YFSETQ. Trimming removed 4 bases from V and 6 bases from J; junction bases left unmatched: 6. CDR3 sequence (DNA): TGCGCCAGCAGCCTGGACAGGGTCGGCGAGCAGTACTTC. It encodes CASSLDRVGEQYF.

The gene calls are TRBV29-1 and TRBJ2-3, with a possible D match to TRBD2 (5 bases). Per germline, CDR1 SQVTM and CDR2 ANQGSEA. V lost 3 bases and J lost 2, with 6 bases in between. There are 12 residues in the CDR3. CDR3 residues: CSVEDSTDTQYF. The CDR3, as DNA: TGCAGCGTTGAGGACTCCACAGATACGCAGTATTTT.

The chain recombines TRBV18 with TRBJ1-1; D not certain. There are 15 residues in the CDR3. CDR1 is KGHSH and CDR2 is LQKENI in the germline V gene. Trimming stripped 0 bases from V and 0 bases from J, with 8 bases between. CDR3 protein: CASSPPQLLNTEAFF. In DNA, the CDR3 is TGTGCCAGCTCACCACCTCAGCTTTTGAACACTGAAGCTTTCTTT. Using reference TRBV18 and TRBJ1-1 for the parts outside the CDR3, the full variable domain is NAGVMQNPRHLVRRRGQEARLRCSPMKGHSHVYWYRQLPEEGLKFMVYLQKENIIDESGMPKERFSAEFPKEGPSILRIQQVVRGDSAAYFCASSPPQLLNTEAFFGQGTRLTVV.

The rearrangement links TRBV14 to TRBJ1-1, with D perhaps TRBD1 (5 bases). Germline V lookup: CDR1 SGHDN, CDR2 FVKESK. The CDR3 loop spans 15 amino acids. Trimming shortened V by 4 bases and J by 1 base, and 13 bases separated the two germline ends. The DNA of the CDR3 is TGTGCCAGCAGCCGCTTCTGGGGGGGGAACACTGAAGCTTTCTTT. The encoded protein is CASSRFWGGNTEAFF.

This clone was picked up a small number of times. This chain connects TRBV6-5 to TRBJ1-1, with D perhaps matching TRBD1 (5 bases). The germline V and J ends were trimmed by 5 bases and 8 bases, with 18 bases remaining between them. CDR3 length equals 14 residues. Germline CDR1 and CDR2: MNHEY and SVGAGI. In DNA, the CDR3 is TGTGCCAGCAGTCGCCGGGACCGGAAAAACGAAGCTTTCTTT. As protein: CASSRRDRKNEAFF.

The chain recombines TRBV19 with TRBJ2-5, with D perhaps TRBD1 (6 bases). Per germline, CDR1 LNHDA and CDR2 SQIVND (reference sequence). Trimming removed 7 bases at V and 5 bases at J, with 17 bases between. The CDR3 covers 14 residues. In DNA form, the CDR3 reads TGTGCCAGTACAGGCCCGCAGGGGTATGAGACCCAGTACTTC. It codes for CASTGPQGYETQYF. The complete variable domain, with remaining parts taken from reference TRBV19 and TRBJ2-5, reads DGGITQSPKYLFRKEGQNVTLSCEQNLNHDAMYWYRQDPGQGLRLIYYSQIVNDFQKGDIAEGYSVSREKKESFPLTVTSAQKNPTAFYLCASTGPQGYETQYFGPGTRLLVL.

J is TRBJ1-6 and V is TRBV5-6, with D uncertain. The germline V gene has CDR1 SGHDT and CDR2 YYEEEE. This CDR3 is built from 14 residues. Trimming shortened V by 3 bases and J by 5 bases, and 9 bases separated the two germline ends. CDR3 nucleotides: TGTGCCAGCAGCTCGGTGGCAGATAATTCACCCCTCCACTTT. It encodes CASSSVADNSPLHF.